What follows are 15 T cell receptor beta chains derived from one specimen sequenced in a study of identifying expanded T cells in peripheral blood. TCRdb keeps only in-frame clones here, not all; method: immunoSEQ multiplex PCR. The sample has around 60,000 clones; approximately 80% are singletons. The sample consisted of blood. The source is a person between 18 and 75 years old in good health.

This clone showed up just a few times. This chain links TRBV5-4 with TRBJ2-1; TRBD2 agrees at 10 bases. V dropped 3 bases and J dropped 1; count of bases not matched to a gene: 4. The germline V gene encodes CDR1 SGHNT and CDR2 YYREEE (reference sequence). This CDR3 has 16 residues. CDR3 in DNA: TGTGCCAGCAGCTCTATTAGCGGGAGGTCCTACAATGAGCAGTTCTTC. Amino acids: CASSSISGRSYNEQFF.

The V gene is TRBV5-1, the J gene TRBJ1-2; TRBD1 agrees at 7 bases. Germline CDR1 is SGHRS and CDR2 is YFSETQ. The CDR3 runs to 12 residues. Germline trimming cut 4 bases from V and 8 bases from J; bases unmatched to any gene: 5. The CDR3 nucleotides are TGCGCCAGCAGCCCCGGGACAGACGGCTACACCTTC. Its translation: CASSPGTDGYTF.

The rearrangement links TRBV7-9 to TRBJ1-1; D is perhaps TRBD1 (5 bases). The CDR3 consists of 13 residues. Trimming shortened V by 3 bases and J by 4 bases, and 9 bases separated the two germline ends. Germline V CDR1 and CDR2: SEHNR, FQNEAQ (reference sequence). The CDR3 is CASSFMGGTEAFF. The DNA of the CDR3 is TGTGCCAGCAGCTTTATGGGGGGCACTGAAGCTTTCTTT.

The chain has TRBV2 and TRBJ1-4; D might be TRBD1 (5 bases). V dropped 4 bases and J dropped 5 bases, with 11 bases sitting between them. Germline CDR1 reads SNHLY; CDR2 reads FYNNEI. The CDR3 is 14 residues long. CDR3 in amino acids: CASSVQGRNEKLFF. DNA of the CDR3: TGTGCCAGCAGTGTTCAGGGTCGAAATGAAAAACTGTTTTTT.

The rearrangement uses TRBV5-4 and TRBJ2-1; 8 nucleotides match TRBD1. CDR3 length: 15 amino acids. CDR1 and CDR2 from the germline V gene are SGHNT and YYREEE (reference sequence). V was clipped by 4 bases and J by 7 bases; unmatched bases: 10. CDR3 residues: CASSPPGQARNEQFF. In DNA form, the CDR3 reads TGTGCCAGCAGCCCCCCGGGACAGGCGAGGAATGAGCAGTTCTTC.

The gene calls are TRBV12-5 and TRBJ2-3; D not resolved. Germline-derived CDR1 and CDR2 are LGHNT and FRNRAP. The V end lost 5 bases, the J end lost 11 bases, and 5 bases lay between the germline ends. The CDR3 covers 9 residues. The CDR3 DNA sequence: TGTGCTAGTGGTCCCATGCAGTATTTT. It encodes CASGPMQYF.

This sequence joins TRBV19 and TRBJ1-2; 7 bases match TRBD1. V gave up 9 bases and J gave up 2 bases; unmatched junction bases: 6. The CDR3 length is 13 residues. Per the germline V gene, CDR1 is LNHDA and CDR2 is SQIVND (reference sequence). The DNA of the CDR3 is TGTGCCAGCTCCGGGACAGTGAACTATGGCTACACCTTC. Its translation is CASSGTVNYGYTF.

V usage is TRBV7-2 and J usage is TRBJ1-1; D might be TRBD1 (6 bases). The CDR3 is made up of 15 amino acids. Germline V lookup: CDR1 SGHTA, CDR2 FQGNSA. V gave up 1 base and J gave up 0 bases, with 9 bases separating them. CDR3 region: CASSLGPGVNTEAFF. The CDR3, as DNA: TGTGCCAGCAGCTTAGGTCCAGGGGTGAACACTGAAGCTTTCTTT.

The chain has TRBV7-2 and TRBJ2-1; 10 nucleotides agree with TRBD2. With V trimmed by 0 bases and J by 0 bases, 11 bases remained unmatched. This CDR3 is built from 20 residues. Germline-derived CDR1 and CDR2 are SGHTA and FQGNSA. For the CDR3, the DNA is TGTGCCAGCAGCTTAGCGGGGAGTCTAGCGGGGGTAAGCTCCTACAATGAGCAGTTCTTC. Translated: CASSLAGSLAGVSSYNEQFF.

In DNA form, the CDR3 reads TGCGCCAGCAGCCAAGACTTGGGCAGCGGAGAGACCCAGTACTTC. Translated: CASSQDLGSGETQYF. The rearrangement links TRBV4-3 to TRBJ2-5, with D possibly matching TRBD2 (5 bases). The CDR3 has 15 residues. In germline, CDR1 is LGHNA, CDR2 YSLEER. Between the trimmed V and J ends, which lost 0 bases and 4 bases, there was a span of 12 bases.

The chain employs TRBV7-8 and TRBJ2-1; TRBD2 agrees at 10 bases. The CDR3 totals 16 residues. Per germline, CDR1 SGHVS and CDR2 FQNEAQ. The V segment lost 4 bases and the J segment 7 bases; nucleotides outside the gene matches: 10. CDR3: CASSSPGLATGNEQFF. The CDR3 DNA reads TGTGCCAGCAGCTCACCGGGACTAGCGACGGGGAATGAGCAGTTCTTC.

The chain combines TRBV7-9 with TRBJ1-2, with TRBD1 identical over 7 bases. The CDR3 consists of 14 residues. Germline V gene data show CDR1 as SEHNR and CDR2 as FQNEAQ (reference sequence). V trimming: 5 bases; J trimming: 7 bases; junction bases outside the gene matches: 10. This chain's CDR3 is CASSPRGGISGYTF. CDR3 nucleotide sequence: TGTGCCAGCAGCCCCAGGGGGGGGATTAGTGGCTACACCTTC.

The CDR3 here is CAIGPGGTYEQYF. The DNA for the CDR3 is TGTGCCATCGGACCGGGAGGGACCTACGAGCAGTACTTC. J is TRBJ2-7 and V is TRBV10-3; 8 bases map to TRBD2. Looked up from germline, CDR1 is ENHRY and CDR2 is SYGVKD. Trimming removed 8 bases from V and 2 bases from J; junction bases left unmatched: 5. The CDR3 is 13 residues long.

The chain links TRBV4-1 to TRBJ2-3; D is unresolved. Germline V gene data show CDR1 as MGHRA and CDR2 as YSYEKL. V gave up 0 bases and J gave up 6 bases, with 7 bases separating them. CDR3 size: 13 residues. The CDR3 loop reads CASSQDRVDTQYF. CDR3 DNA: TGCGCCAGCAGCCAAGATCGGGTTGATACGCAGTATTTT.

With respect to this clone: An end of the junction differs from the germline gene, which may be a read error. The J gene is TRBJ2-7, the V gene TRBV30; possibly TRBD1 for D (6 bases). Germline-derived CDR1 and CDR2 are GTSNPN and SVGIG (reference sequence). This CDR3 comprises 12 residues. The CDR3 loop is CAWAFRTGQFNF. In DNA form, the CDR3 reads TGTGCCTGGGCCTTTAGAACAGGGCAATTTAACTTC.